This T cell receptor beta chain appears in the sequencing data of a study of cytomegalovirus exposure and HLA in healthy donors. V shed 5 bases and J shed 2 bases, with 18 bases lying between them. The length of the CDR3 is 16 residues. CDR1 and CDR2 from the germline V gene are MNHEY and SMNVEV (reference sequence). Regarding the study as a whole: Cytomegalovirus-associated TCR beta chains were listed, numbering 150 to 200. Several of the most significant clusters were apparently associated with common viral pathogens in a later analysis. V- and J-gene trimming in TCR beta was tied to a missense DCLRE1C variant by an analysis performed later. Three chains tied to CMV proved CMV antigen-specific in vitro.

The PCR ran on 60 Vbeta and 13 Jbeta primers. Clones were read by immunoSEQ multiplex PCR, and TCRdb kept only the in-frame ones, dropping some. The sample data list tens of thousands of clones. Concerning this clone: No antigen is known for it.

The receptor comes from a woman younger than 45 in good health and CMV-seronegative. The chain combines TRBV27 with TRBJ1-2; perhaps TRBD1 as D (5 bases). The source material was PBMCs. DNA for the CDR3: TGTGCCAGCAGTCAACGACAGTTCCCCACCAACTATGGCTACACCTTC. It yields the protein CASSQRQFPTNYGYTF.